This paragraph covers one T cell receptor beta chain sequence. The CDR3 consists of 14 residues. This sample was included in a study of CD8 T cells in Susac syndrome. Sequencing targeted TCR beta in blood CD8+ and CD4+ T cells. The diagnostic criteria were recently defined, and patients with Susac syndrome met them for definite or probable disease. Roughly 0.45 to 1 ug RNA was reverse transcribed with random hexamers. The amplification used immunoSEQ multiplex PCR on TCR beta CDR3; it spanned 54 Vbeta and 13 Jbeta. TCRdb reprocessed the immunoSEQ multiplex PCR reads via MiXCR and lists one record per CDR3 protein. In the table there are around 190,000 distinct CDR3 sequences, approximately 94% of which are singletons.

The sequenced sample consisted of CD4+ T cells from PBMCs. The receptor was isolated from a human donor with Susac syndrome. The V call is TRBV21-1, the J call TRBJ2-5; the table calls TRBD1, which could not be checked here. TRBV21-1 is reported as a pseudogene. In DNA, the CDR3 is TGTGCCAGCAGCCCCCTTGACAGGTGGGAGACCCAGTACTTC. The encoded protein is CASSPLDRWETQYF.